This T cell receptor beta chain was identified in a study of blood T cell repertoires in COVID-19. The V end lost 1 base, the J end lost 4 bases, and 10 bases lay between the germline ends. Looked up from germline, CDR1 is SGHTA and CDR2 is FQGNSA. The CDR3 sequence is 14 residues long. This clone was observed a handful of times. Produced via immunoSEQ multiplex PCR; TCRdb's table is partial and in-frame only. The table includes approximately 220,000 clones, 80% detected once. The chain has TRBV7-2 and TRBJ1-2, with TRBD1 as a possible D gene (6 bases). Sequencing was carried out using PBMCs or T cells enriched from blood (not recorded which). This receptor was taken from a woman aged 40 to 50 with acute COVID-19. The chain's CDR3 is CASSLDEGVYGYTF. CDR3 in DNA: TGTGCCAGCAGCTTAGACGAGGGGGTCTATGGCTACACCTTC.